The 10 T cell receptor beta chains reported below all come from one sample, sequenced in a study of T cells in localized non-small cell lung cancer. TCRdb's table, derived via immunoSEQ multiplex PCR, lists solely in-frame clones and lacks some. The sample holds roughly 30,000 clones, around nine tenths seen once. The starting material was peripheral blood, obtained before any cancer treatment. The receptor set was obtained from a woman between 40 and 69 years old with stage I lung adenocarcinoma.

The chain is built from TRBV29-1 and TRBJ1-2; tentative D call: TRBD1 (6 bases). V lost 4 bases to trimming and J lost 6 bases, with 9 bases between them. Germline CDR1 and CDR2: SQVTM and ANQGSEA. The CDR3 runs to 11 residues. The CDR3: CSVGTANGYTF. The DNA of the CDR3 is TGCAGCGTTGGGACAGCTAATGGCTACACCTTC.

The rearrangement joins TRBV6-5 to TRBJ1-3; D remains unclear. Germline V lookup: CDR1 MNHEY, CDR2 SVGAGI. The CDR3 consists of 14 residues. V lost 7 bases and J 4 bases, leaving 14 bases between the germline ends. In nucleotides, the CDR3 is TGTGCCAGCAAGTTAGCGCTCTCCGGAAACACCATATATTTT. Translation: CASKLALSGNTIYF.

This clone came up a few times. The chain carries TRBV18 and TRBJ1-5; TRBD1 agrees at 9 bases. This CDR3 contains 14 residues. With 2 bases clipped from V and 5 bases from J, the junction kept 1 base outside the gene matches. CDR1 is KGHSH and CDR2 is LQKENI in the germline V gene. The CDR3: CASSPGTGYQPQHF. CDR3 in DNA: TGTGCCAGCTCACCAGGGACAGGGTATCAGCCCCAGCATTTT.

By proportion, this clone is medium-sized. The chain employs TRBV30 and TRBJ2-7; tentative D call: TRBD1 (5 bases). The CDR3 is made up of 12 amino acids. The V gene lost 2 bases and the J gene lost 3 bases, with 8 bases spanning the gap. Germline values: CDR1 GTSNPN, CDR2 SVGIG (reference sequence). The CDR3 nucleotides read TGTGCCTGGAGTCCCCAGGGCTACGAGCAGTACTTC. It translates to CAWSPQGYEQYF. The entire variable domain, with the rest obtained from reference TRBV30 and TRBJ2-7, is as follows: SQTIHQWPATLVQPVGSPLSLECTVEGTSNPNLYWYRQAAGRGLQLLFYSVGIGQISSEVPQNLSASRPQDRQFILSSKKLLLSDSGFYLCAWSPQGYEQYFGPGTRLTVT.

This chain links TRBV4-1 with TRBJ1-1; D gene uncertain. The CDR3 covers 13 residues. In germline, CDR1 is MGHRA, CDR2 YSYEKL. Between the trimmed V and J ends, which lost 1 base and 5 bases, there was a span of 8 bases. Here the CDR3 DNA reads TGCGCCAGCAGCCAAGCGGGGTATACTGAAGCTTTCTTT. Its translation: CASSQAGYTEAFF.

In its sample, this clone was seen once. The chain combines TRBV27 with TRBJ1-1; 7 positions agree with TRBD1. Germline trimming cut 6 bases from V and 1 base from J; bases unmatched to any gene: 5. CDR3 length equals 14 residues. Germline V gene lookup returns CDR1 MNHEY and CDR2 SMNVEV (reference sequence). CDR3 region: CASSYAGGNTEAFF. Written as DNA, the CDR3 is TGTGCCAGCAGCTACGCAGGGGGGAACACTGAAGCTTTCTTT.

The J gene is TRBJ2-7, the V gene TRBV9, with D perhaps matching TRBD1 (6 bases). Germline CDR1 SGDLS, CDR2 YYNGEE. The length of the CDR3 is 14 residues. Between the trimmed V and J ends, which lost 4 bases and 0 bases, there was a span of 11 bases. CDR3 in amino acids: CASSSRDNSYEQYF. DNA of the CDR3: TGTGCCAGCAGCTCCCGGGACAACTCCTACGAGCAGTACTTC. Full variable domain (missing parts from reference TRBV9 and TRBJ2-7): DSGVTQTPKHLITATGQRVTLRCSPRSGDLSVYWYQQSLDQGLQFLIQYYNGEERAKGNILERFSAQQFPDLHSELNLSSLELGDSALYFCASSSRDNSYEQYFGPGTRLTVT.

The rearrangement joins TRBV14 to TRBJ1-2, with D hard to call. CDR1 and CDR2 (germline): SGHDN, FVKESK. V lost 3 bases and J lost 2, with 10 bases in between. The CDR3 sequence is 14 residues long. In DNA form, the CDR3 reads TGTGCCAGCAGCCAGGAACTGGGAAACTATGGCTACACCTTC. Protein sequence: CASSQELGNYGYTF.

The chain is built from TRBV29-1 and TRBJ2-2; D might be TRBD2 (6 bases). Deletions cut 7 bases from V and 6 bases from J, with 12 bases between. The CDR3 loop spans 12 amino acids. The germline V gene has CDR1 SQVTM and CDR2 ANQGSEA. Here the CDR3 DNA reads TGCAGCGCGGGGGTACATCCCGGGGAGCTGTTTTTT. Its translation is CSAGVHPGELFF.

J is TRBJ2-7 and V is TRBV10-3; 9 bases align to TRBD1. Unmatched junction bases numbered 10, after V lost 4 bases and J lost 3 bases. This CDR3 comprises 16 residues. Germline values: CDR1 ENHRY, CDR2 SYGVKD. CDR3 sequence (DNA): TGTGCCATCAGTGGAAAAGAAGGGACAGGGTTCTACGAGCAGTACTTC. Protein product: CAISGKEGTGFYEQYF.